The 32 T cell receptor beta chains below come from one sample, sequenced in a study of T cell changes during pregnancy in multiple sclerosis. Profiling relied on immunoSEQ multiplex PCR, and the TCRdb table lists in-frame clones only, not all of them. The table shows tens of thousands of clones, with roughly 92% occurring only once. The input for sequencing was CD8+ T cells from peripheral blood mononuclear cells, taken in the second trimester of pregnancy. Receptors were obtained from a female donor with multiple sclerosis, enrolled in a pregnancy study.

V usage is TRBV9 and J usage is TRBJ2-1; 13 positions match TRBD2. After removal of 0 bases from V and 10 bases from J, the junction contained 4 bases not matched to a gene. The CDR3 extends over 15 amino acids. Germline CDR1 SGDLS, CDR2 YYNGEE. DNA for the CDR3: TGTGCCAGCAGCGTAGGACTAGCGGGAGGTGGAGAGCAGTTCTTC. It translates to CASSVGLAGGGEQFF.

The rearrangement joins TRBV28 to TRBJ2-1, with D tentatively TRBD1 (5 bases). The germline V gene has CDR1 MDHEN and CDR2 SYDVKM. The CDR3 runs 18 residues. V dropped 3 bases and J dropped 7 bases, with 25 bases sitting between them. The CDR3 reads CASSFSSVWAGKRNEQFF. The DNA of the CDR3 is TGTGCCAGCAGTTTCTCGAGTGTCTGGGCAGGGAAAAGGAATGAGCAGTTCTTC.

The chain recombines TRBV6-1 with TRBJ1-3; D unresolved. V lost 7 bases to trimming and J lost 1 base, with 14 bases between them. Germline V gives CDR1 MNHNS, CDR2 SASEGT. The CDR3 sequence is 15 residues long. The chain's CDR3 is CASTQDAGSGNTIYF. The CDR3 DNA reads as TGTGCCAGCACCCAAGACGCGGGATCTGGAAACACCATATATTTT.

The sample holds a few counts of this clone. V is TRBV19 and J is TRBJ1-1; D remains ambiguous. The V and J ends lost 6 bases and 2 bases respectively, with 4 bases between them. The V gene's germline CDR1 is LNHDA and CDR2 SQIVND (reference sequence). This CDR3 contains 11 residues. The CDR3 nucleotides are TGTGCCAGTAGCCAAAACACTGAAGCTTTCTTT. Protein sequence: CASSQNTEAFF.

This chain connects TRBV30 to TRBJ2-5; 7 positions agree with TRBD1. The CDR3 extends over 12 amino acids. In germline, CDR1 is GTSNPN, CDR2 SVGIG (reference sequence). The J segment lost 5 bases and the V segment lost 5 bases, leaving 5 bases of the junction unmatched. Here the CDR3 reads CAWSTGKETQYF. The CDR3 DNA is TGTGCCTGGTCGACAGGGAAGGAGACCCAGTACTTC. The whole variable domain, remainder taken from reference TRBV30 and TRBJ2-5, is SQTIHQWPATLVQPVGSPLSLECTVEGTSNPNLYWYRQAAGRGLQLLFYSVGIGQISSEVPQNLSASRPQDRQFILSSKKLLLSDSGFYLCAWSTGKETQYFGPGTRLLVL.

Here the CDR3 reads CASSLSGGTDNSPLHF. CDR3 sequence (DNA): TGTGCCAGCAGCTTGTCGGGGGGTACTGATAATTCACCCCTCCACTTT. V and J are TRBV5-6 and TRBJ1-6; possible D gene TRBD1, 5 bases. The CDR3 is made up of 16 amino acids. CDR1 is SGHDT, CDR2 YYEEEE, per germline. Between the trimmed V and J ends, which lost 1 base and 5 bases, there was a span of 13 bases.

The genes are TRBV7-8 and TRBJ2-7, with 8 bases fitting TRBD2. Germline V gene lookup returns CDR1 SGHVS and CDR2 FQNEAQ. This CDR3 contains 15 residues. The trim removed 5 bases at V and 7 bases at J, leaving 13 bases unmatched. CDR3 bases: TGTGCCAGCAGCCCACTCAGCGGGAGTGTGGGTGAGCAGTACTTC. This gives the protein CASSPLSGSVGEQYF.

The chain combines TRBV27 with TRBJ2-2; possibly TRBD2 for D (6 bases). This CDR3 is built from 14 residues. Trimming left V 0 bases short and J 8 bases short, with 10 bases between. Germline lookup yields CDR1 MNHEY and CDR2 SMNVEV (reference sequence). The CDR3 reads CASSLSTGGGELFF. The CDR3 DNA is TGTGCCAGCAGTTTATCGACCGGGGGTGGGGAGCTGTTTTTT.

The chain combines TRBV27 with TRBJ2-7; no clear D gene. CDR1 and CDR2 (germline): MNHEY, SMNVEV (reference sequence). V dropped 5 bases and J dropped 2 bases, with 7 bases sitting between them. The CDR3 extends over 12 amino acids. The DNA of the CDR3 is TGTGCCAGCAGTCAAGCCCCCTACGAGCAGTACTTC. The encoded protein is CASSQAPYEQYF.

The chain links TRBV19 to TRBJ2-7; 9 positions match TRBD1. Germline loops: CDR1 LNHDA, CDR2 SQIVND (reference sequence). The CDR3 contains 15 residues. Trimming took 3 bases from V and 4 from J; bases not matched to a gene: 7. Here the CDR3 reads CASSIGGTGYYEQYF. CDR3 DNA sequence: TGTGCCAGTAGTATTGGTGGGACAGGGTATTACGAGCAGTACTTC.

V gene TRBV28 combines with J gene TRBJ2-2, with D perhaps matching TRBD1 (6 bases). Trimming shortened V by 2 bases and J by 6 bases, and 10 bases separated the two germline ends. CDR3 length: 14 residues. In germline, CDR1 is MDHEN, CDR2 SYDVKM. The CDR3 spells CASSLTGLAGELFF. CDR3 bases: TGTGCCAGCAGTTTAACAGGGTTGGCCGGGGAGCTGTTTTTT.

V gene TRBV28 combines with J gene TRBJ2-1; 8 bases are a match to TRBD2. Per the germline V gene, CDR1 is MDHEN and CDR2 is SYDVKM. The CDR3 sequence is 15 residues long. Trimming at V came to 5 bases and at J to 6 bases, leaving 9 bases not matched to a gene. As DNA, the CDR3 is TGTGCCAGCAGTCCTGTTATAGCGGGACTCAATGAGCAGTTCTTC. Translated, it gives CASSPVIAGLNEQFF.

The chain uses TRBV6-6 and TRBJ1-4, with 7 bases aligning to TRBD1. CDR1 is MNHNY, CDR2 SVGAGI, per germline (reference sequence). The CDR3 loop spans 14 amino acids. The junction had 2 bases not matched to a gene; V was cut back by 1 base and J by 6 bases. As DNA, the CDR3 is TGTGCCAGCAGTTACTGGGGGACAGATGAAAAACTGTTTTTT. Translation: CASSYWGTDEKLFF.

V and J are TRBV7-6 and TRBJ2-3; 7 bases fit TRBD1. Germline CDR1 and CDR2: SGHVS and FNYEAQ. J gave up 4 bases and V 2 bases, and 12 bases lay outside the gene matches. This CDR3 contains 17 residues. The CDR3 DNA reads TGTGCCAGCAGCTTACTTAGTCCCGGGACAGTCTCAGATACGCAGTATTTT. Its protein product is CASSLLSPGTVSDTQYF.

The genes are TRBV5-6 and TRBJ2-1; 7 bases map to TRBD2. The germline V gene encodes CDR1 SGHDT and CDR2 YYEEEE. V trimming: 5 bases; J trimming: 3 bases; junction bases outside the gene matches: 11. The CDR3 runs 16 residues. The CDR3 DNA follows: TGTGCCAGCAGTGCATTGACAGCGGGGTTCTACAATGAGCAGTTCTTC. This codes for CASSALTAGFYNEQFF.

In this sample, this clone turned up once. The chain recombines TRBV28 with TRBJ1-2; D is undetermined. V gave up 3 bases and J gave up 2 bases, with 10 bases separating them. This CDR3 comprises 14 residues. Germline-derived CDR1 and CDR2 are MDHEN and SYDVKM. CDR3 nucleotides: TGTGCCAGCAGTTTTCCGGGATCCAACTATGGCTACACCTTC. It translates to CASSFPGSNYGYTF.

The rearrangement uses TRBV7-9 and TRBJ1-1, with D maybe TRBD1 (6 bases). The ends were cut back, 6 bases at V and 0 bases at J, with 11 bases in the middle. Germline V CDR1 and CDR2: SEHNR, FQNEAQ (reference sequence). The CDR3 is made up of 14 amino acids. The CDR3 here is CASREGGMNTEAFF. The CDR3 DNA reads as TGTGCCAGCAGGGAAGGGGGAATGAACACTGAAGCTTTCTTT. The whole variable domain, remainder taken from reference TRBV7-9 and TRBJ1-1, is DTGVSQNPRHKITKRGQNVTFRCDPISEHNRLYWYRQTLGQGPEFLTYFQNEAQLEKSRLLSDRFSAERPKGSFSTLEIQRTEQGDSAMYLCASREGGMNTEAFFGQGTRLTVV.

Details on this clone: The junction departs from germline at one end; a sequencing error may be responsible. The gene calls are TRBV9 and TRBJ2-7; D possibly corresponds to TRBD2 (6 bases). The CDR3 sequence is 13 residues long. CDR1 is SGDLS and CDR2 is YYNGEE in the germline V gene. The CDR3, as DNA: TGTGCCAGCAGCGTGGAGGGCTCCGACGAGCAGTACTTC. It codes for CASSVEGSDEQYF.

The rearrangement links TRBV19 to TRBJ2-1; 12 positions agree with TRBD2. CDR3 length equals 16 residues. Unmatched junction bases numbered 5, after V lost 4 bases and J lost 4 bases. Germline V gives CDR1 LNHDA, CDR2 SQIVND (reference sequence). This CDR3 reads CASSKTSGRSYNEQFF. Here the CDR3 DNA reads TGTGCCAGTAGTAAAACTAGCGGGAGGTCGTACAATGAGCAGTTCTTC.

The CDR3: CASSLSASSVGGGGEKLFF. The CDR3 bases are TGTGCCAGCAGTTTATCGGCGTCTAGCGTCGGAGGGGGAGGGGAAAAACTGTTTTTT. The rearrangement uses TRBV27 and TRBJ1-4; possible D gene TRBD1, 6 bases. This CDR3 spans 19 amino acids. Looked up from germline, CDR1 is MNHEY and CDR2 is SMNVEV (reference sequence). V dropped 0 bases and J dropped 8 bases, with 25 bases sitting between them.

The chain combines TRBV27 with TRBJ2-1, with TRBD2 matching 8 bases. The CDR3 contains 14 residues. Germline CDR1 MNHEY, CDR2 SMNVEV (reference sequence). With 6 bases clipped from V and 4 bases from J, the junction kept 5 bases outside the gene matches. The CDR3 reads CASRAGAGYNEQFF. Here the CDR3 DNA reads TGTGCCAGCAGAGCGGGAGCGGGGTACAATGAGCAGTTCTTC.

The rearrangement joins TRBV27 to TRBJ1-2; 7 nucleotides line up with TRBD1. V dropped 0 bases and J dropped 5; count of bases not matched to a gene: 6. This CDR3 has 15 amino acids. Germline CDR1 is MNHEY and CDR2 is SMNVEV (reference sequence). The CDR3 loop reads CASSLSIGGLYGYTF. The CDR3 DNA is TGTGCCAGCAGTTTATCAATAGGGGGCCTATATGGCTACACCTTC.

The chain uses TRBV30 and TRBJ1-2; 7 bases map to TRBD1. V lost 4 bases to trimming and J lost 6 bases; unmatched junction nucleotides: 8. Germline CDR1 and CDR2: GTSNPN and SVGIG (reference sequence). This CDR3 comprises 13 residues. Here the CDR3 DNA reads TGTGCCTGGACAGGGGGGATAGCGGATGGCTACACCTTC. As protein: CAWTGGIADGYTF.

J is TRBJ2-7 and V is TRBV19, with TRBD1 as a possible D gene (6 bases). Germline assignment: CDR1 LNHDA and CDR2 SQIVND (reference sequence). V shed 5 bases and J shed 1 base, with 12 bases lying between them. The CDR3 sequence is 14 residues long. The CDR3 loop reads CASSGDNWSYEQYF. The CDR3, as DNA: TGTGCCAGTAGTGGGGACAATTGGTCCTACGAGCAGTACTTC.

This chain uses TRBV28 with TRBJ2-2; TRBD1 matches at 9 bases. The CDR3 contains 16 residues. With 4 bases clipped from V and 5 bases from J, the junction kept 8 bases outside the gene matches. Germline V gene data show CDR1 as MDHEN and CDR2 as SYDVKM. CDR3 in amino acids: CASSWGQGGGTGELFF. CDR3 DNA: TGTGCCAGCAGTTGGGGACAGGGTGGAGGAACCGGGGAGCTGTTTTTT.

This chain links TRBV5-5 with TRBJ1-1, with a tentative D call TRBD1 (5 bases). Germline V CDR1 and CDR2: SGHKS, YYEKEE (reference sequence). The CDR3 extends over 15 amino acids. The V end was cut by 1 base, the J end by 1 base, with 11 bases between. CDR3 protein: CASSLSGDRNTEAFF. In DNA, the CDR3 is TGTGCCAGCAGCTTGTCAGGTGACAGGAACACTGAAGCTTTCTTT.

This chain joins TRBV4-1 and TRBJ1-1; TRBD1 is a possible D gene (6 bases). The CDR3 has 16 residues. Germline V gene data show CDR1 as MGHRA and CDR2 as YSYEKL. V was cut by 1 base and J by 0 bases, with 12 bases left in between. The CDR3 nucleotides read TGCGCCAGCAGCCAAGTTCAGGGGCGCATGAACACTGAAGCTTTCTTT. Residues: CASSQVQGRMNTEAFF.

This chain uses TRBV13 with TRBJ2-1, with unresolved D. This CDR3 has 15 residues. Trimming took 4 bases from V and 5 from J, leaving 15 bases between them. Germline V gene sequence: CDR1 PRHDT, CDR2 FYEKMQ (reference sequence). The CDR3 here is CASSSPHYPNNEQFF. The CDR3, as DNA: TGTGCCAGCAGCTCCCCCCACTACCCTAACAATGAGCAGTTCTTC.

Only a few counts were recorded for this clone. The chain uses TRBV19 and TRBJ2-3; 9 bases are a match to TRBD2. This CDR3 region has 16 residues. Trimming cost V 3 bases and J 2 bases; bases outside gene matches: 6. CDR1 is LNHDA, CDR2 SQIVND, per germline (reference sequence). This CDR3 reads CASSIHRLAATDTQYF. In DNA form, the CDR3 reads TGTGCCAGTAGTATCCACCGACTAGCGGCCACAGATACGCAGTATTTT.

The V gene is TRBV19, the J gene TRBJ2-3; weak D call: TRBD2 (6 bases). Looked up from germline, CDR1 is LNHDA and CDR2 is SQIVND (reference sequence). The CDR3 runs to 14 residues. Deletions cut 5 bases from V and 5 bases from J, with 14 bases between. This CDR3 reads CASSPSGLRDTQYF. CDR3 DNA: TGTGCCAGTAGTCCCTCGGGACTGAGAGATACGCAGTATTTT.

This chain's CDR3 is CASSLSMGFTEAFF. The CDR3 nucleotides read TGTGCCAGCAGTTTAAGCATGGGCTTCACTGAAGCTTTCTTT. V is TRBV27 and J is TRBJ1-1; D remains ambiguous. V shed 2 bases and J shed 4 bases, with 11 bases lying between them. The CDR3 runs 14 residues. The germline CDR1 and CDR2 sequences are MNHEY and SMNVEV (reference sequence).

The V and J genes are TRBV6-1 and TRBJ1-5; tentative D call: TRBD1 (5 bases). The V end was cut by 6 bases, the J end by 7 bases, with 16 bases between. Germline V CDR1 and CDR2: MNHNS, SASEGT. CDR3 length: 14 amino acids. The CDR3 nucleotides read TGTGCCAGCAGGGGAAAGGGGAATCGGCAGCCCCAGCATTTT. Protein product: CASRGKGNRQPQHF.